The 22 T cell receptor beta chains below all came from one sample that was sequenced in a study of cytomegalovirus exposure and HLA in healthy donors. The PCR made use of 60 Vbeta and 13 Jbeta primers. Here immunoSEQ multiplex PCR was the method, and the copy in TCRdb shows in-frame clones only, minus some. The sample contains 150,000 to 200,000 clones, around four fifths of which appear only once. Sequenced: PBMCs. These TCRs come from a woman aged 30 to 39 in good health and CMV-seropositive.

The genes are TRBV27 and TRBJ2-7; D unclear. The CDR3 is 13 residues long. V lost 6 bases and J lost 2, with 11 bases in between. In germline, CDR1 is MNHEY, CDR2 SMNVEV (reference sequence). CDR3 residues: CASSPLETYEQYF. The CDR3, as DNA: TGTGCCAGCAGCCCTCTAGAGACCTACGAGCAGTACTTC.

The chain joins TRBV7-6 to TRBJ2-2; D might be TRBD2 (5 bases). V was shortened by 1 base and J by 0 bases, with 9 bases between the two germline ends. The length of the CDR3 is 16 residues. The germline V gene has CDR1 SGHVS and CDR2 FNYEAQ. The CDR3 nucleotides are TGTGCCAGCAGCTTAGTTGGCGGGCCGAACACCGGGGAGCTGTTTTTT. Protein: CASSLVGGPNTGELFF. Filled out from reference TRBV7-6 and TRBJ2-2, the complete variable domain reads GAGVSQSPRYKVTKRGQDVALRCDPISGHVSLYWYRQALGQGPEFLTYFNYEAQQDKSGLPNDRFSAERPEGSISTLTIQRTEQRDSAMYRCASSLVGGPNTGELFFGEGSRLTVL.

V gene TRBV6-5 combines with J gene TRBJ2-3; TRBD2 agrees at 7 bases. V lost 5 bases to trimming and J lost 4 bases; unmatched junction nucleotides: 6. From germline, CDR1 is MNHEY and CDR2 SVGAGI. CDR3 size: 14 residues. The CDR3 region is CASSRSGRADTQYF. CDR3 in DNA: TGTGCCAGCAGTCGGTCAGGGAGGGCAGATACGCAGTATTTT.

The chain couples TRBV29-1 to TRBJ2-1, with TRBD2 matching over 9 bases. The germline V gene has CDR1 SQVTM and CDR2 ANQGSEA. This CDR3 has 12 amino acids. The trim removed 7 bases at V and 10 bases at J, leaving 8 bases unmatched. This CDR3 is CSATGTSSEQFF. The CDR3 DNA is TGCAGCGCAACCGGGACTAGCTCCGAGCAGTTCTTC.

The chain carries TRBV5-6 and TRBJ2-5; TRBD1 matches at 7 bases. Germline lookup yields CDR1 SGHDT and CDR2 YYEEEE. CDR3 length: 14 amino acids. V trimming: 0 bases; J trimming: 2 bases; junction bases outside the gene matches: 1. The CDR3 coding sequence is TGTGCCAGCAGCTTGGAGGGACAGCAAGAGACCCAGTACTTC. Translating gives CASSLEGQQETQYF.

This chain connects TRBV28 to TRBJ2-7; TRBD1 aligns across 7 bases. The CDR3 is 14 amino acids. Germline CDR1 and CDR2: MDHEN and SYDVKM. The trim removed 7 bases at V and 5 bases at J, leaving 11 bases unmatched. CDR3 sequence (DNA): TGTGCCAGCACCGAGTTTACAGGGGCTCACGAGCAGTACTTC. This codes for CASTEFTGAHEQYF. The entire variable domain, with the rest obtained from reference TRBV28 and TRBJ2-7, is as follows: DVKVTQSSRYLVKRTGEKVFLECVQDMDHENMFWYRQDPGLGLRLIYFSYDVKMKEKGDIPEGYSVSREKKERFSLILESASTNQTSMYLCASTEFTGAHEQYFGPGTRLTVT.

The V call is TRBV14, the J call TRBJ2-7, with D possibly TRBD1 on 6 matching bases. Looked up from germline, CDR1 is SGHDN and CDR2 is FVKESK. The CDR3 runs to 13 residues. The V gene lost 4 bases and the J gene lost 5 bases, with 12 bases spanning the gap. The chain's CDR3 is CASSPQGSHEQYF. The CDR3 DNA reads TGTGCCAGCAGCCCCCAGGGGAGCCACGAGCAGTACTTC.

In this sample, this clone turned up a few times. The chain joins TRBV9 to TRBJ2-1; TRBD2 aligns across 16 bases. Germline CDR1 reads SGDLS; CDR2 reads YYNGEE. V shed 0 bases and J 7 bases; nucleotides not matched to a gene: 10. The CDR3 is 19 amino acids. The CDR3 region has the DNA TGTGCCAGCAGCGTAGCTTTGGTGGGACTAGCGGGAGGGCCAAATGAGCAGTTCTTC. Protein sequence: CASSVALVGLAGGPNEQFF.

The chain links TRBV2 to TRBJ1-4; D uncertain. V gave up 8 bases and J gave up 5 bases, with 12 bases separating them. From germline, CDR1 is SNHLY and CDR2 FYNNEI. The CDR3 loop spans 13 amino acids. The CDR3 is CASVLSRNEKLFF. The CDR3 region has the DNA TGTGCCAGCGTCCTGTCGCGGAATGAAAAACTGTTTTTT.

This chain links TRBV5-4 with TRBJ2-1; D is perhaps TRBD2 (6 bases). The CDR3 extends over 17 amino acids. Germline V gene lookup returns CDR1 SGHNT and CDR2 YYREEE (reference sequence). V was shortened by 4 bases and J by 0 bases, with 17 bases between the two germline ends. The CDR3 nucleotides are TGTGCCAGCAGCCACGTCGGGGGAGCGAGCTCCTACAATGAGCAGTTCTTC. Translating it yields CASSHVGGASSYNEQFF.

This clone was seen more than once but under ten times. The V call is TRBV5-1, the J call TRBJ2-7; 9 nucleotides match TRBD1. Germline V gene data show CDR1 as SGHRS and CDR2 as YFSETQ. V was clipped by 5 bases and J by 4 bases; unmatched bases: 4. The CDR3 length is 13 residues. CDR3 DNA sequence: TGCGCCAGCAGAGGGACAGGGTTTTACGAGCAGTACTTC. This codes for CASRGTGFYEQYF.

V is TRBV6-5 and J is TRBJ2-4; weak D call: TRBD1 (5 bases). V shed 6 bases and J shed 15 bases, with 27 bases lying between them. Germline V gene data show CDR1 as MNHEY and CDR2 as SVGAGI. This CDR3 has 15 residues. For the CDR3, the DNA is TGTGCCAGCAGCTCCGTCCAGGGCCAAGGTAGCAGCAGGTACTTC. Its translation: CASSSVQGQGSSRYF.

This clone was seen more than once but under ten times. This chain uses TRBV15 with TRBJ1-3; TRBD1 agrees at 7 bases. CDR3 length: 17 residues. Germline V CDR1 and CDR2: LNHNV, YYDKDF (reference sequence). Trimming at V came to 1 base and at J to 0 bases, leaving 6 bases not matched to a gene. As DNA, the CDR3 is TGTGCCACCAGCAGAGCAGGGGGAGCGAGCTCTGGAAACACCATATATTTT. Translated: CATSRAGGASSGNTIYF.

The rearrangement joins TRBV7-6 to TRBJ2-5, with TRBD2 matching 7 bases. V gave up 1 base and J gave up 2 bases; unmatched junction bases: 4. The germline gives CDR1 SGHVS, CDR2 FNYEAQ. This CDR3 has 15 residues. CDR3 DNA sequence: TGTGCCAGCAGCTTAGGGGAGGGACTACAAGAGACCCAGTACTTC. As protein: CASSLGEGLQETQYF.

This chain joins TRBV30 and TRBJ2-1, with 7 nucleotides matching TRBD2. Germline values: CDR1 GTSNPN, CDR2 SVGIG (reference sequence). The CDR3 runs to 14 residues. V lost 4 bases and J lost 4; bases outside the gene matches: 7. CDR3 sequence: CAWNRPRGYNEQFF. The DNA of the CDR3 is TGTGCCTGGAACCGGCCGCGGGGGTACAATGAGCAGTTCTTC.

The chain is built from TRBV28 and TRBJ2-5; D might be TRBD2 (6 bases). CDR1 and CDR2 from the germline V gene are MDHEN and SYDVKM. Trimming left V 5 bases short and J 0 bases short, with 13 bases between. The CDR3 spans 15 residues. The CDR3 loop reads CASSASGTYQETQYF. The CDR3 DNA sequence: TGTGCCAGCAGTGCCTCCGGGACTTACCAAGAGACCCAGTACTTC.

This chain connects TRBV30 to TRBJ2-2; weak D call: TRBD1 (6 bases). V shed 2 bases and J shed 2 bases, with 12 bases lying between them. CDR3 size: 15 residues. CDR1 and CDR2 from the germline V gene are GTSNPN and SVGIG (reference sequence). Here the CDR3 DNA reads TGTGCCTGGAGTTTGCGGACAGTCAACACCGGGGAGCTGTTTTTT. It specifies CAWSLRTVNTGELFF.

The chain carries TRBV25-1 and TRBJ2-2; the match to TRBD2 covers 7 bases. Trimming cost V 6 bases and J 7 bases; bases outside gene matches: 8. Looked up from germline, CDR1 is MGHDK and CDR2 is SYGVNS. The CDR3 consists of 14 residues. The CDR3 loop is CASSLYGGSGELFF. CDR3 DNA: TGTGCCAGCAGCCTATACGGGGGGAGCGGGGAGCTGTTTTTT.

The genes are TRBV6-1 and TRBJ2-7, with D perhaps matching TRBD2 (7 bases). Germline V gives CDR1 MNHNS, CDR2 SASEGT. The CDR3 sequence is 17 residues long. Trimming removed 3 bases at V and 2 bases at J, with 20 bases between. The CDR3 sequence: CASSEASLTGRAYEQYF. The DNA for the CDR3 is TGTGCCAGCAGTGAGGCCTCCTTAACAGGGAGGGCCTACGAGCAGTACTTC.

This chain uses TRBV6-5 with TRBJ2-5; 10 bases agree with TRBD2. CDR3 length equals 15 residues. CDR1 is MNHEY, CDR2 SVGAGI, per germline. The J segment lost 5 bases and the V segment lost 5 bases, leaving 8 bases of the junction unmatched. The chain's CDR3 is CASSHPSGSGETQYF. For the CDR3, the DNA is TGTGCCAGCAGTCACCCTAGCGGGAGTGGGGAGACCCAGTACTTC.

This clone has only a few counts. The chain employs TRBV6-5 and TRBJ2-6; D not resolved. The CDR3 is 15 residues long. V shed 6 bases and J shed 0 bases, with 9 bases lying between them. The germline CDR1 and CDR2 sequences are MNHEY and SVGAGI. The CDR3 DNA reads TGTGCCAGCAGCCCCGTGAGCTCTGGGGCCAACGTCCTGACTTTC. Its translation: CASSPVSSGANVLTF.

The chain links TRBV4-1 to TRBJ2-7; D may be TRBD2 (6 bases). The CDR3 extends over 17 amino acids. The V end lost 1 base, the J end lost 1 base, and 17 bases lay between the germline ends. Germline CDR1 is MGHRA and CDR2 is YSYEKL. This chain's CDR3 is CASSQVFAGLPSYEQYF. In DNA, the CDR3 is TGCGCCAGCAGCCAAGTTTTCGCGGGATTACCTTCCTACGAGCAGTACTTC.